Detailed here is one T cell receptor beta chain. The sample carries other DNA sequences with the same CDR3. This sample is part of a study of cytomegalovirus exposure and HLA in healthy donors. Primers for the PCR totalled 60 Vbeta and 13 Jbeta. Profiled with immunoSEQ multiplex PCR; TCRdb holds only in-frame clones, not every one. The table lists 160,000 or so clones, 80% to 85% of them singletons. This sequence originates from a woman between 18 and 29 years old in good health and CMV-seronegative. Source material: PBMCs.

Written as DNA, the CDR3 is TGTGCCAGCAGTGAATTGGGGGGCACTGAAGCTTTCTTT. It codes for CASSELGGTEAFF. The chain is built from TRBV6-1 and TRBJ1-1, with D tentatively TRBD1 (5 bases). V was pared by 2 bases and J by 4 bases, with 8 bases between. Germline CDR1 and CDR2: MNHNS and SASEGT. The length of the CDR3 is 13 residues.